The rows below give T cell receptor beta chains drawn from one sample of a study of OX40 agonist ivuxolimab in advanced cancers. Here immunoSEQ multiplex PCR was the method, and the copy in TCRdb shows in-frame clones only, minus some. The sample has approximately 58,000 clones, 75% to 95% seen once. Sequenced here: CD4+ or CD8+ T cells sorted from blood, sampled in a trial of the OX40 agonist ivuxolimab. These receptors came from an adult with an advanced solid tumor such as melanoma, head and neck, liver or kidney cancer. Each CDR3 is given with its conserved first and last residue. D genes are given only for firm matches. Size is omitted from some rows. Given values are once, few, many or a class for expanded clones.

size,D,V,J,CDR3,DNA
-,-,TRBV5-4,TRBJ1-2,CASSFPWLKGSDGYTF,TGTGCCAGCAGCTTTCCGTGGCTTAAGGGCTCGGATGGCTACACCTTC
once,-,TRBV16,TRBJ1-1,CASSPTSTGRVNTEAFF,TGTGCCAGCAGCCCCACCAGCACAGGGCGGGTGAACACTGAAGCTTTCTTT
-,-,TRBV14,TRBJ1-2,CASSQVKGANYGYTF,TGTGCCAGCAGCCAAGTTAAAGGAGCTAACTATGGCTACACCTTC
-,-,TRBV19,TRBJ1-4,CASSIAGTNEKLFF,TGTGCCAGTAGTATCGCCGGAACTAATGAAAAACTGTTTTTT
once,-,TRBV2,TRBJ1-1,CASSVSGAYTEAFF,TGTGCCAGCAGTGTCTCGGGTGCTTACACTGAAGCTTTCTTT
-,-,TRBV5-1,TRBJ1-2,CASSPIASGLSYGYTF,TGCGCCAGCAGCCCCATAGCGTCGGGTCTCAGCTATGGCTACACCTTC
-,-,TRBV18,TRBJ2-7,CASSPSLDRLPYEQYF,TGTGCCAGCTCACCCTCCCTCGACAGGTTACCCTACGAGCAGTACTTC
-,-,TRBV10-3,TRBJ2-1,CAISPPGSQTEQFF,TGTGCCATCAGCCCCCCTGGGAGCCAAACTGAGCAGTTCTTC
once,-,TRBV30,TRBJ1-3,CACHLRGRRDSPGNTIYF,TGTGCCTGCCATCTTAGGGGCAGGCGTGATAGCCCTGGAAACACCATATATTTT
-,TRBD1,TRBV5-1,TRBJ2-6,CASSLDRALSGANVLTF,TGCGCCAGCAGCTTAGACAGGGCTCTCTCTGGGGCCAACGTCCTGACTTTC
-,-,TRBV5-1,TRBJ1-5,CASSLGGENSNQPQHF,TGCGCCAGCAGCTTGGGGGGCGAAAATAGCAATCAGCCCCAGCATTTT
-,-,TRBV5-1,TRBJ2-2,CASSAGAQFAGELFF,TGCGCCAGCAGCGCTGGGGCCCAGTTCGCCGGGGAGCTGTTTTTT
-,-,TRBV9,TRBJ1-1,CASSVDRADLNTEAFF,TGTGCCAGCAGCGTAGATCGAGCAGACTTGAACACTGAAGCTTTCTTT
once,TRBD2,TRBV18,TRBJ2-1,CASSPSGTSGYNEQFF,TGTGCCAGCTCACCCTCCGGGACTAGCGGCTACAATGAGCAGTTCTTC
-,TRBD2,TRBV25-1,TRBJ2-1,CASSAGLAGVNEQFF,TGTGCCAGCAGTGCGGGACTAGCGGGAGTAAATGAGCAGTTCTTC
-,TRBD1,TRBV6-1,TRBJ2-4,CASSGGDRAVNIQYF,TGTGCCAGCAGTGGGGGGGACAGGGCCGTTAACATTCAGTACTTC
-,-,TRBV2,TRBJ1-1,CASSTEGGTEAFF,TGTGCCAGCAGTACCGAGGGAGGGACTGAAGCTTTCTTT
-,-,TRBV18,TRBJ2-2,CASSIDGTGELFF,TGTGCCAGCTCAATCGACGGGACCGGGGAGCTGTTTTTT
-,TRBD2,TRBV10-2,TRBJ2-1,CASRLAGGGNEQFF,TGCGCCAGCAGATTAGCGGGAGGGGGGAATGAGCAGTTCTTC
-,TRBD1,TRBV30,TRBJ1-4,CAWSVGGQYEKLFF,TGTGCCTGGAGTGTAGGGGGCCAATATGAAAAACTGTTTTTT
-,-,TRBV6-6,TRBJ1-2,CASSFRNYGYTF,TGTGCCAGCAGTTTTCGAAACTATGGCTACACCTTC
-,-,TRBV18,TRBJ2-6,CASSRIPSSGANVLTF,TGTGCCAGCTCCCGGATACCGAGCTCTGGGGCCAACGTCCTGACTTTC
-,-,TRBV6-1,TRBJ1-1,CASSSTVNTEAFF,TGTGCCAGCAGTTCGACAGTGAACACTGAAGCTTTCTTT
-,-,TRBV19,TRBJ2-3,CASSIGPSSSTDTQYF,TGTGCCAGTAGTATAGGGCCATCCAGTAGCACAGATACGCAGTATTTT
-,-,TRBV5-6,TRBJ2-5,CASSSVETQYF,TGTGCCAGCAGCTCAGTGGAGACCCAGTACTTC
-,-,TRBV7-9,TRBJ1-3,CASSLPRTDSGNTIYF,TGTGCCAGCAGCTTACCTAGGACAGACTCTGGAAACACCATATATTTT
-,-,TRBV5-5,TRBJ1-2,CASSLGSNYPNYGYTF,TGTGCCAGCAGTCTTGGCAGCAACTACCCTAACTATGGCTACACCTTC
-,-,TRBV6-5,TRBJ1-3,CASSPSDSSGNTIYF,TGTGCCAGCAGTCCCTCGGACAGCTCTGGAAACACCATATATTTT
-,-,TRBV18,TRBJ2-2,CASSEVNTGELFF,TGTGCCAGCTCAGAGGTGAACACCGGGGAGCTGTTTTTT
-,TRBD2,TRBV29-1,TRBJ2-7,CSARNSGSSYEQYF,TGCAGCGCCCGGAATAGCGGGAGTTCCTACGAGCAGTACTTC
few,TRBD2,TRBV7-2,TRBJ2-1,CASRSGTSGRAHEQFF,TGTGCCAGCAGATCCGGGACTAGCGGGAGGGCTCATGAGCAGTTCTTC
-,TRBD1,TRBV5-1,TRBJ2-7,CASAIGTAVYEQYF,TGCGCCAGCGCAATTGGGACAGCAGTTTACGAGCAGTACTTC
-,-,TRBV28,TRBJ1-3,CASRSAGPGNTIYF,TGTGCCAGCAGATCCGCAGGTCCAGGGAACACCATATATTTT
-,TRBD1,TRBV19,TRBJ1-2,CASSQQGKDYGYTF,TGTGCCAGTAGCCAACAGGGGAAAGACTATGGCTACACCTTC
-,TRBD2,TRBV4-1,TRBJ2-2,CASSQVITSGGTGELFF,TGCGCCAGCAGCCAAGTAATAACTAGCGGGGGGACCGGGGAGCTGTTTTTT
-,-,TRBV6-5,TRBJ1-1,CASSYSRANGDEAFF,TGTGCCAGCAGTTACTCCCGTGCGAACGGGGATGAAGCTTTCTTT
-,-,TRBV30,TRBJ2-3,CAWSPGLEDTQYF,TGTGCCTGGAGCCCGGGACTCGAGGATACGCAGTATTTT
-,TRBD2,TRBV4-1,TRBJ2-5,CASSQGGTSGETQYF,TGCGCCAGCAGCCAAGGTGGGACTAGCGGAGAGACCCAGTACTTC
-,-,TRBV4-2,TRBJ2-5,CASSQDGHEQETQYF,TGTGCCAGCAGCCAAGACGGACACGAACAAGAGACCCAGTACTTC
-,-,TRBV7-4,TRBJ1-1,CASSPTRLRRNTEAFF,TGTGCCAGCAGCCCAACTCGGCTACGGAGGAACACTGAAGCTTTCTTT
-,TRBD1,TRBV28,TRBJ2-2,CASSSDRGRTGELFF,TGTGCCAGCAGTTCAGACAGGGGGCGGACCGGGGAGCTGTTTTTT
-,-,TRBV20-1,TRBJ1-4,CSARDPEKLFF,TGCAGTGCTAGAGACCCTGAAAAACTGTTTTTT
-,-,TRBV19,TRBJ2-3,CASSMSDETAQYF,TGTGCCAGTAGTATGTCGGACGAGACTGCTCAGTATTTT
-,-,TRBV30,TRBJ1-5,CAWSKGLGPQHF,TGTGCCTGGAGTAAGGGTCTGGGGCCCCAGCATTTT